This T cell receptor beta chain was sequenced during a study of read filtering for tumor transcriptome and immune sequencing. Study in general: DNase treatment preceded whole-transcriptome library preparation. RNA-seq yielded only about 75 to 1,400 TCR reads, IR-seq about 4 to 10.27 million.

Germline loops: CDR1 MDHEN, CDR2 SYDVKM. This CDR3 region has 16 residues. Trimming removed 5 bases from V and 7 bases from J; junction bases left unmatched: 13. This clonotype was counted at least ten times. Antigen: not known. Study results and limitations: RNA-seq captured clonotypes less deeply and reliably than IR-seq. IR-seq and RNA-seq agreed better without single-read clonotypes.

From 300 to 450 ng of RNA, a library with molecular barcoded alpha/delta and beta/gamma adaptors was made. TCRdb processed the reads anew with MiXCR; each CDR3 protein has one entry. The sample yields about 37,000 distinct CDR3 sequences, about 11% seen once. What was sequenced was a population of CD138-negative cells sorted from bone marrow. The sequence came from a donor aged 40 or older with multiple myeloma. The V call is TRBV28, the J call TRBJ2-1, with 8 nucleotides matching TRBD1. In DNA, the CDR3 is TGTGCCAGCAGTCCCCGTGGGGCAGGGGGCTGGAATGAGCAGTTCTTC. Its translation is CASSPRGAGGWNEQFF.